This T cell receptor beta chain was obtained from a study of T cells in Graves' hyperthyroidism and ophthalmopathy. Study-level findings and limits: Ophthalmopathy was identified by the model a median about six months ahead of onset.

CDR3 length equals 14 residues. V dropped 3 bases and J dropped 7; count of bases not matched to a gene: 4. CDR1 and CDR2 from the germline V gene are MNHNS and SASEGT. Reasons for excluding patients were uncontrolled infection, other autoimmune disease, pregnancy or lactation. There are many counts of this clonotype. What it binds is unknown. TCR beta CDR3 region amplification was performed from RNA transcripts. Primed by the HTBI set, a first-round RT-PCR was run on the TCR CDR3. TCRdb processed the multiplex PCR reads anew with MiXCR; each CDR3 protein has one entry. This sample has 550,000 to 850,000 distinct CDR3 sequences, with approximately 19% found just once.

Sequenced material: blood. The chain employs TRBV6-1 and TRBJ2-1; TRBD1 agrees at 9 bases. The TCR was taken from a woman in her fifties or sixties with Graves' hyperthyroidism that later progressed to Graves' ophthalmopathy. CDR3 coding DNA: TGTGCCAGCAGTGAGGACAGGGGCACAAATGAGCAGTTCTTC. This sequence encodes CASSEDRGTNEQFF.